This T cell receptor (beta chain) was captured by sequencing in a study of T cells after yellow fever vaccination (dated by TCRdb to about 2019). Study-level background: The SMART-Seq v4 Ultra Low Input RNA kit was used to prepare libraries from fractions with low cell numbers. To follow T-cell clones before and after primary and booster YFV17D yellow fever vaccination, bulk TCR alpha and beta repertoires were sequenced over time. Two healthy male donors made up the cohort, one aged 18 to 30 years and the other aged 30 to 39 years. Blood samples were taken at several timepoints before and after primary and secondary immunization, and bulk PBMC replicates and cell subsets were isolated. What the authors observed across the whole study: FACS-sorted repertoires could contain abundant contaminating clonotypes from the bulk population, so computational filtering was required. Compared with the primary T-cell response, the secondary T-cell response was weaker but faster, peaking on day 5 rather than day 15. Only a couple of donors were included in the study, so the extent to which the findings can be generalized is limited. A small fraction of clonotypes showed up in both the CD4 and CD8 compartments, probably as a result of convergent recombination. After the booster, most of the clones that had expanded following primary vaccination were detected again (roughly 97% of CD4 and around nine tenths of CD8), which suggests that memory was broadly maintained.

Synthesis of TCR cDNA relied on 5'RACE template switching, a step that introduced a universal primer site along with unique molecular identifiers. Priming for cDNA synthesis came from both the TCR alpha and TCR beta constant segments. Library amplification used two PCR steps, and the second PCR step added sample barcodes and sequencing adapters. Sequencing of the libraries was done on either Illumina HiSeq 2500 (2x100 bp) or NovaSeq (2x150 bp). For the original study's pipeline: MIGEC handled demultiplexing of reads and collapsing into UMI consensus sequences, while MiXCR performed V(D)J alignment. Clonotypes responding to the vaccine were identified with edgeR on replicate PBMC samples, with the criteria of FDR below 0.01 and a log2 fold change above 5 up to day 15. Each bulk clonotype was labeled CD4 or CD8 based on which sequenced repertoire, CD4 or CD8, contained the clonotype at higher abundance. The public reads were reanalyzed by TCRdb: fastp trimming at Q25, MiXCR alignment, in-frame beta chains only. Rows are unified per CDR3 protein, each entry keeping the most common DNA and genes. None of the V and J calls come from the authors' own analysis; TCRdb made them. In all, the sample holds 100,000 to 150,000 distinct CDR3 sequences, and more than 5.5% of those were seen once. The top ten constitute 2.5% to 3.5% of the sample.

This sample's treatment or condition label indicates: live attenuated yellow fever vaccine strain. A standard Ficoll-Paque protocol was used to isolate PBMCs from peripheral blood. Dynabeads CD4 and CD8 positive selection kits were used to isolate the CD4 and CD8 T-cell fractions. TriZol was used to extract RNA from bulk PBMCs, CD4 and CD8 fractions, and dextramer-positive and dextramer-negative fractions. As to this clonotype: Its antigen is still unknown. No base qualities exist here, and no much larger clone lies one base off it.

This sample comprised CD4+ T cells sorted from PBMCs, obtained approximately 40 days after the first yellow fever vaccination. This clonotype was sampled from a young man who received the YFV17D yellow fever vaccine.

CDR3 loop: CASSEVGGDYEQYF. The sequenced DNA: TGTGCCAGCAGCGAAGTGGGGGGTGACTACGAGCAGTACTTC. The V and J segments used are TRBV7-2 and TRBJ2-7; TRBD2 might be the D gene, on 6 matching bases. The CDR3 sequence holds 14 residues, the cysteine and phenylalanine included. Only the CDR3 region is kept as DNA, spanning 42 bases read in frame from base 1. Deletion took 5 bases off V and 3 bases off J, with a span of 14 bases between the germline ends. From the germline V gene, CDR1 is SGHTA and CDR2 is FQGNSA.